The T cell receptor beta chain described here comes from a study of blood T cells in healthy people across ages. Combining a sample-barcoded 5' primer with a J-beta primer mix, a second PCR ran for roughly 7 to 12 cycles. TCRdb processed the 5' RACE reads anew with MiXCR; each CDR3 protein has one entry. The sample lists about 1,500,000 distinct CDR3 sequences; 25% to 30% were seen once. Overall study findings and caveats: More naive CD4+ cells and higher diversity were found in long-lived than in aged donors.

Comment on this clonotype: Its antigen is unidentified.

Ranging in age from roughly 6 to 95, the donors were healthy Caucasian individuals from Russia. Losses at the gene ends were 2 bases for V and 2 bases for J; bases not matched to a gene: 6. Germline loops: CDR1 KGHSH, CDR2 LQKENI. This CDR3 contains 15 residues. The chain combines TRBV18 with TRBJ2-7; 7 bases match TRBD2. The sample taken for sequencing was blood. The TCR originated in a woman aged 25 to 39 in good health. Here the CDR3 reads CASSPTGGPTYEQYF. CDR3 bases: TGTGCCAGCTCACCAACGGGGGGTCCTACCTACGAGCAGTACTTC.